This TCR beta chain was identified in a study of T cells in Graves' hyperthyroidism and ophthalmopathy. The study left out patients who had uncontrolled infection, other autoimmune disease, pregnancy or lactation. Diagnosing involved the use of clinical symptoms, serum thyroxine and TRAb, thyroid ultrasound and orbital computed tomography. This clonotype has ten or more counts. What was amplified from RNA transcripts were TCR beta CDR3 regions. The HTBI primer set was used in a first-round RT-PCR of the TCR CDR3. TCRdb redid the calling of the multiplex PCR reads with MiXCR, one entry per CDR3 protein. There are about 340,000 distinct CDR3 sequences in the sample; 20% to 25% occur only once, and about 50% lies in the top ten. The sequenced sample was blood. This receptor was obtained from a woman aged 45 to 65 with Graves' hyperthyroidism.

The CDR3 DNA follows: TGCAGTGCTCGGGCAGGGGGCCCTTCTGGGGCCAACGTCCTGACTTTC. This translates into CSARAGGPSGANVLTF. The chain links TRBV20-1 to TRBJ2-6; 8 nucleotides agree with TRBD1. Germline V gene lookup returns CDR1 DFQATT and CDR2 SNEGSKA (reference sequence). CDR3 length equals 16 residues. Trimming at V came to 5 bases and at J to 1 base, leaving 7 bases not matched to a gene.